This T cell receptor (beta chain) came from a study of siplizumab effects on memory and regulatory T cells. TCRdb's copy holds only in-frame clones and misses some; the assay was immunoSEQ multiplex PCR. The sample lists about 110,000 clones, about 90% seen once, with around 0.73% in the top ten. The CDR3 loop spans 18 amino acids. Germline V gene sequence: CDR1 WSHSY, CDR2 SAAADI. V was shortened by 2 bases and J by 0 bases, with 19 bases between the two germline ends. The chain couples TRBV10-2 to TRBJ1-1, with a tentative D call TRBD1 (6 bases). This clonotype was sampled from a human donor in good health. Sequenced input: Tregs sorted from blood. Written as DNA, the CDR3 is TGCGCCAGCAGTGAGGACCCCAGGGGCACCAATTTGAACACTGAAGCTTTCTTT. Its protein product is CASSEDPRGTNLNTEAFF.